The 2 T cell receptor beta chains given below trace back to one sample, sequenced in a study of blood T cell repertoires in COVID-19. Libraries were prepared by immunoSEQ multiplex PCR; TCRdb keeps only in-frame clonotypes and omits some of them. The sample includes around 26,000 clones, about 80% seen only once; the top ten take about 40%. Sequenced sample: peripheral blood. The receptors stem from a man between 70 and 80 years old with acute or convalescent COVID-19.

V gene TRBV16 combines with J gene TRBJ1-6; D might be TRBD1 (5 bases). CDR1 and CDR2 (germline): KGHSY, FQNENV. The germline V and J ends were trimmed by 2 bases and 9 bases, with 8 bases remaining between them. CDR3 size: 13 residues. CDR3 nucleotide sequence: TGTGCCAGCAGCCAAGGTCAGGGTTCACCCCTCCACTTT. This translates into CASSQGQGSPLHF.

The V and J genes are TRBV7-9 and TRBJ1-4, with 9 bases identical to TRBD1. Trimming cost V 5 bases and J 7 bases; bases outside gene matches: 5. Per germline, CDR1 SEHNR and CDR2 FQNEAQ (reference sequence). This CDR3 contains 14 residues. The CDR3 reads CASSTDRGSEKLFF. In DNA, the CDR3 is TGTGCCAGCAGCACGGACAGGGGAAGTGAAAAACTGTTTTTT.